This T cell receptor beta chain was retrieved from a study of T cells expressing NK-cell markers. In the study overall: Sequencing of TCR beta repertoires drew on sorted CD3+CD56+NKG2C+, CD3+CD56+NKG2C- and CD3+CD56-NKG2C+ T cells. Within the sequenced cohort of eight donors, seven exhibited HCMV seropositivity and one was seronegative. Study-wide results and limits: For several donors, the dominant NKG2C+ clonotypes made up roughly 1.0-7.0% of their CD8+ T cells. There remained a lack of clarity about HCMV specificity of expanded NKG2C+ T cell clones.

On this clonotype itself: What it binds is not known.

TCRdb processed the 5' RACE reads again and assigns one entry to each CDR3 protein, with no DNA. Its table lists 120,000 to 150,000 distinct CDR3 sequences. The germline V gene has CDR1 LNHDA and CDR2 SQIVND (reference sequence). This CDR3 region has 12 residues. The sample was blood T cells: a sorted CD56 or NKG2C T cell subset, CD4+ or CD8+ T cells, or bulk PBMC T cells (not recorded which). This receptor was identified in a man aged 18 to 29 in good health. The genes are TRBV19 and TRBJ2-3. CDR3 region: CASSISPDTQYF.